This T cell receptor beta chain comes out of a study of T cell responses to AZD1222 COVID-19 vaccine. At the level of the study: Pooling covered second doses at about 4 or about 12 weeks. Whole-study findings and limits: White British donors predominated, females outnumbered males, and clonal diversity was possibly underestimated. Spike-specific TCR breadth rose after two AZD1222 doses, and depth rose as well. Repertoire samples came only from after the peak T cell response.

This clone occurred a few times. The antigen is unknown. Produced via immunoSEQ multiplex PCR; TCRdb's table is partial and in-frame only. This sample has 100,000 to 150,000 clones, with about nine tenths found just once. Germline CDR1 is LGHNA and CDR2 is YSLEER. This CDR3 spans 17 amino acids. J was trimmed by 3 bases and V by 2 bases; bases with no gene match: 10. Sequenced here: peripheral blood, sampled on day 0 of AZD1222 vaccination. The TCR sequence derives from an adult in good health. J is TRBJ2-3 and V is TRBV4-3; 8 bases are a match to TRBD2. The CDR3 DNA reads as TGCGCCAGCAGCCAACTACGAAGCGGGGGCCCTACAGATACGCAGTATTTT. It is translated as CASSQLRSGGPTDTQYF.